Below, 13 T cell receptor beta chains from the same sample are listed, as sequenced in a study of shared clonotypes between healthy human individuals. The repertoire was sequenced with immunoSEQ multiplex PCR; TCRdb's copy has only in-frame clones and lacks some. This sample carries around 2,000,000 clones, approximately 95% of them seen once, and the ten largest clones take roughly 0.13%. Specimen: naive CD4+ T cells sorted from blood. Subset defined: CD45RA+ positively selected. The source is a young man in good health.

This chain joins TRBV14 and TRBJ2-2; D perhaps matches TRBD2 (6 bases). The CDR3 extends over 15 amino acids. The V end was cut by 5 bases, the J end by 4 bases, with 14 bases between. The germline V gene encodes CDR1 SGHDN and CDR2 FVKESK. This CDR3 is CASSGRLGGTGELFF. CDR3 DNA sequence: TGTGCCAGCAGCGGGAGACTAGGAGGCACCGGGGAGCTGTTTTTT.

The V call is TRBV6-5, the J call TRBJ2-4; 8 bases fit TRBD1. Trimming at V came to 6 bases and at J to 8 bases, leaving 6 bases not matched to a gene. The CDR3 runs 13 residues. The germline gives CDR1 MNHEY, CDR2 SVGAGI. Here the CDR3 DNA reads TGTGCCAGCAGCGGACAGGGAAGGGACATTCAGTACTTC. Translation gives CASSGQGRDIQYF.

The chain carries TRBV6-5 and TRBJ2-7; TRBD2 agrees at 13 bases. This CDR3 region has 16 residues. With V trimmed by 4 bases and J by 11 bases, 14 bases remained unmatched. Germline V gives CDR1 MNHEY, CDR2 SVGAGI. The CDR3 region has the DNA TGTGCCAGCAGTTCTGCTCGGACTAGCGGGAGTAGGTCGAAGTACTTC. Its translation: CASSSARTSGSRSKYF.

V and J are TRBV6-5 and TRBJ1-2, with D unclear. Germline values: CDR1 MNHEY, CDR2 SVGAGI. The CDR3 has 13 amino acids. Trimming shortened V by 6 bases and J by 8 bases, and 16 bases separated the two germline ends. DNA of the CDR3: TGTGCCAGCAGCGCGGAGGTGAACCTGGGCTACACCTTC. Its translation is CASSAEVNLGYTF.

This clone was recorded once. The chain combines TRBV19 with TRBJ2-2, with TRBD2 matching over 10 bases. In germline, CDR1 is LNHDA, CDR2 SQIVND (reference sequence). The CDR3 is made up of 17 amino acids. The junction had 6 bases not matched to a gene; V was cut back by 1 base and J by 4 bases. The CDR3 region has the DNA TGTGCCAGTAGTATAGCCGGACTAGCGGACCCCACCGGGGAGCTGTTTTTT. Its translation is CASSIAGLADPTGELFF.

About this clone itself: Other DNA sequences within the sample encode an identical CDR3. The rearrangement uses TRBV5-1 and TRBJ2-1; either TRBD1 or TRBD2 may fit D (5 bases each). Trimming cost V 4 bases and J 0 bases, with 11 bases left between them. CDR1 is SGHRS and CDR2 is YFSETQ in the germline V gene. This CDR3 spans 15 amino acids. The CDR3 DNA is TGCGCCAGCAGCGAGGGGCCAAGCTCCTACAATGAGCAGTTCTTC. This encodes CASSEGPSSYNEQFF.

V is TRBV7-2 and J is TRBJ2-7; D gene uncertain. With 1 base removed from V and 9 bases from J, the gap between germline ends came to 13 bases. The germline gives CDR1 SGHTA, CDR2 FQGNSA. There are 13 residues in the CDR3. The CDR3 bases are TGTGCCAGCAGCTTAGAGCTTGGATCTGGGCAGTACTTC. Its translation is CASSLELGSGQYF.

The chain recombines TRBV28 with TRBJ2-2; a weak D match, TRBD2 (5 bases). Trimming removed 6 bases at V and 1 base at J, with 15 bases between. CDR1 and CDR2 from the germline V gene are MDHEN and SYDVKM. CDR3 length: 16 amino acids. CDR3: CASRGARQQNTGELFF. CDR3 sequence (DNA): TGTGCCAGCAGGGGAGCCCGGCAGCAGAACACCGGGGAGCTGTTTTTT.

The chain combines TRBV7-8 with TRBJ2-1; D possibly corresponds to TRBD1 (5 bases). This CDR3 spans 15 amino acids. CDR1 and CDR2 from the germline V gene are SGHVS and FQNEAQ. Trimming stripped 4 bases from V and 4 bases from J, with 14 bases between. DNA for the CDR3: TGTGCCAGCAGCTCGAGCTCGGCAGGGTACAATGAGCAGTTCTTC. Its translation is CASSSSSAGYNEQFF.

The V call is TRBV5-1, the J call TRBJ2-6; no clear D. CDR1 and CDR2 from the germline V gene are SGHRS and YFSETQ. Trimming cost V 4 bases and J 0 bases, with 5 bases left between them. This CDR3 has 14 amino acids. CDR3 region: CASSASSGANVLTF. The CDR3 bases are TGCGCCAGCAGCGCCAGCTCTGGGGCCAACGTCCTGACTTTC.

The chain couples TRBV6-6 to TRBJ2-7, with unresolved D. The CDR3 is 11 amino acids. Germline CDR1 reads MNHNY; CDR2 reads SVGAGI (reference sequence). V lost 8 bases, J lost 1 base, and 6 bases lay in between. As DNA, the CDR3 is TGTGCCAGCGCGTGGTCCTACGAGCAGTACTTC. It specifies CASAWSYEQYF.

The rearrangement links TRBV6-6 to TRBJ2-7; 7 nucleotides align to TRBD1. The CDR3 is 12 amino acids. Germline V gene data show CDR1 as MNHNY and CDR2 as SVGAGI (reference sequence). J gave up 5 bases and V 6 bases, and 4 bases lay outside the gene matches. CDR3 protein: CASRQGSHEQYF. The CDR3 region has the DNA TGTGCCAGCAGACAGGGGTCCCACGAGCAGTACTTC.

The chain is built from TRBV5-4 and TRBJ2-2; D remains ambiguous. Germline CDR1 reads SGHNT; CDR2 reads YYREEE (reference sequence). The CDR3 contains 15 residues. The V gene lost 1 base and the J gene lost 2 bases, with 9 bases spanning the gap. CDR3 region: CASSLKSANTGELFF. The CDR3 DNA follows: TGTGCCAGCAGCTTGAAAAGCGCTAACACCGGGGAGCTGTTTTTT.